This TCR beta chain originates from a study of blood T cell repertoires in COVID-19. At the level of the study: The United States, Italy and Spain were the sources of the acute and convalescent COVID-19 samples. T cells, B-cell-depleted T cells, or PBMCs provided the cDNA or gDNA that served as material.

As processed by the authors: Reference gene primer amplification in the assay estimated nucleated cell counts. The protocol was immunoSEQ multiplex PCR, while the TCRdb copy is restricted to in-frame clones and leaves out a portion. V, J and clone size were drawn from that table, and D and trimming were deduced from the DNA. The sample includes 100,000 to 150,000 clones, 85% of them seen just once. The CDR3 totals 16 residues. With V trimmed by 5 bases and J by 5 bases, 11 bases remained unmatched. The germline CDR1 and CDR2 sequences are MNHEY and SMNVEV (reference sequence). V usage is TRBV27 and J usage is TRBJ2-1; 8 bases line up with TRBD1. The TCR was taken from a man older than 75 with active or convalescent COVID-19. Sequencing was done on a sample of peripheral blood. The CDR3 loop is CASSLPQGADNNEQFF. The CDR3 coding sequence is TGTGCCAGCAGTCTGCCGCAGGGGGCTGATAACAATGAGCAGTTCTTC.